These 24 T cell receptor beta chains were all obtained from the same sample, sequenced in a study of identical twins. One entry per CDR3 protein results from TCRdb running MiXCR on the 5' RACE reads. The table has hundreds of thousands of distinct CDR3 sequences, 6% to 6.5% seen once. The specimen was naive T cells sorted from blood. These receptors were taken from a man between 18 and 29 years old in good health.

There are many counts of this clonotype. This rearrangement joins TRBV5-1 to TRBJ2-3, with 13 bases aligning to TRBD2. V lost 4 bases to trimming and J lost 0 bases; unmatched junction nucleotides: 8. The CDR3 extends over 18 amino acids. The germline V gene encodes CDR1 SGHRS and CDR2 YFSETQ. The CDR3 bases are TGCGCCAGCAGCGAACTAGCGGGAGGGTCCACTAGCACAGATACGCAGTATTTT. Protein product: CASSELAGGSTSTDTQYF.

This clonotype was observed at least ten times. The genes are TRBV5-1 and TRBJ2-1; TRBD2 is a possible D gene (6 bases). Germline-derived CDR1 and CDR2 are SGHRS and YFSETQ. Trimming cost V 0 bases and J 3 bases, with 13 bases left between them. CDR3 length equals 16 residues. The CDR3 here is CASSLGGSGIYNEQFF. CDR3 DNA: TGCGCCAGCAGCTTGGGGGGTAGCGGTATCTACAATGAGCAGTTCTTC.

The V call is TRBV20-1, the J call TRBJ1-6, with unresolved D. The CDR3 runs 15 residues. Trimming stripped 4 bases from V and 0 bases from J, with 10 bases between. Germline V gene data show CDR1 as DFQATT and CDR2 as SNEGSKA (reference sequence). Written as DNA, the CDR3 is TGCAGTGCTAACAGCAGAAGCTCCTATAATTCACCCCTCCACTTT. Translating gives CSANSRSSYNSPLHF.

V gene TRBV5-5 combines with J gene TRBJ2-5, with 7 nucleotides matching TRBD1. Germline V gene lookup returns CDR1 SGHKS and CDR2 YYEKEE (reference sequence). Germline trimming cut 2 bases from V and 1 base from J; bases unmatched to any gene: 14. There are 18 residues in the CDR3. CDR3 sequence: CASSFTFRDRVGQETQYF. DNA of the CDR3: TGTGCCAGCAGCTTTACCTTCCGAGACAGGGTAGGCCAAGAGACCCAGTACTTC.

This clonotype has a count of ten or more. This rearrangement joins TRBV25-1 to TRBJ2-4, with 10 bases identical to TRBD1. The CDR3 consists of 16 residues. J was trimmed by 9 bases and V by 1 base; bases with no gene match: 9. The germline CDR1 and CDR2 sequences are MGHDK and SYGVNS. CDR3 sequence (DNA): TGTGCCAGCAGTGAATCAAGTGTTGGGACAGGGGCCATTCAGTACTTC. This codes for CASSESSVGTGAIQYF.

Many counts were recorded for this clonotype. The chain is built from TRBV14 and TRBJ2-5; D is uncertain. CDR1 is SGHDN and CDR2 is FVKESK in the germline V gene. The CDR3 loop spans 15 amino acids. Trimming shortened V by 1 base and J by 5 bases, and 14 bases separated the two germline ends. In DNA form, the CDR3 reads TGTGCCAGCAGCCAAGCGGGTAGAGGCCGGGAGACCCAGTACTTC. It is translated as CASSQAGRGRETQYF.

This clonotype came up many times. The chain links TRBV12-3 or TRBV12-4 to TRBJ2-1, with D uncertain. The CDR3 covers 15 residues. The V end was cut by 3 bases, the J end by 0 bases, with 9 bases between. For the CDR3, the DNA is TGTGCCAGCAGTTTGGGCTACTTCTCCTACAATGAGCAGTTCTTC. This sequence encodes CASSLGYFSYNEQFF.

This clonotype has a handful of counts. This chain links TRBV20-1 with TRBJ2-3; no firm D call. The germline gives CDR1 DFQATT, CDR2 SNEGSKA (reference sequence). V was shortened by 3 bases and J by 5 bases, with 18 bases between the two germline ends. CDR3 length equals 15 residues. The CDR3 coding sequence is TGCAGTGCTAGTAGCCTTGAACTGCTGGGAGATACGCAGTATTTT. Protein sequence: CSASSLELLGDTQYF.

This clonotype was seen a handful of times. The chain employs TRBV6-2 or TRBV6-3 and TRBJ2-2; 10 bases line up with TRBD1. Germline trimming cut 6 bases from V and 3 bases from J; bases unmatched to any gene: 7. The CDR3 contains 16 residues. CDR1 is MNHEY, CDR2 SVGEGT, per germline. This chain's CDR3 is CASRAGQGVDTGELFF. As DNA, the CDR3 is TGTGCCAGCAGAGCCGGACAGGGGGTGGACACCGGGGAGCTGTTTTTT.

This clonotype was detected a few times. The rearrangement links TRBV18 to TRBJ1-4; no definite D call. Germline assignment: CDR1 KGHSH and CDR2 LQKENI. The CDR3 runs 15 residues. With 4 bases removed from V and 6 bases from J, the gap between germline ends came to 15 bases. In DNA form, the CDR3 reads TGTGCCAGCTCACTCGCGGATGGATTTTATGAAAAACTGTTTTTT. The encoded protein is CASSLADGFYEKLFF.

The CDR3 nucleotides read TGTGCCAGCACCCGGGACAGGTTCCAAGAGACCCAGTACTTC. Translated, it gives CASTRDRFQETQYF. The chain carries TRBV7-2 and TRBJ2-5; 8 bases are shared with TRBD1. The CDR3 sequence is 14 residues long. Germline-derived CDR1 and CDR2 are SGHTA and FQGNSA. V gave up 7 bases and J gave up 1 base; unmatched junction bases: 5.

This clonotype showed up many times. The V and J genes are TRBV6-1 and TRBJ2-1; 14 nucleotides line up with TRBD2. V was clipped by 5 bases and J by 5 bases; unmatched bases: 2. CDR3 size: 15 residues. Germline values: CDR1 MNHNS, CDR2 SASEGT. The CDR3 coding sequence is TGTGCCAGCAGTCGACTAGCGGGAGGGGACAATGAGCAGTTCTTC. Translation gives CASSRLAGGDNEQFF.

J is TRBJ2-2 and V is TRBV7-6; 9 nucleotides align to TRBD1. CDR1 is SGHVS and CDR2 is FNYEAQ in the germline V gene. This CDR3 is built from 16 residues. The V and J ends lost 4 bases and 3 bases, in that order; junction bases with no gene match: 6. CDR3 DNA sequence: TGTGCCAGCAGCTACTCCGGGACAGGGTACACCGGGGAGCTGTTTTTT. Protein product: CASSYSGTGYTGELFF.

This clonotype has more than one count but fewer than ten. The V call is TRBV11-1, the J call TRBJ2-3; 10 bases map to TRBD1. The CDR3 runs 17 residues. V shed 6 bases and J 4 bases; nucleotides not matched to a gene: 13. The germline V gene has CDR1 SGHAT and CDR2 FQDESV (reference sequence). The CDR3 coding sequence is TGTGCCAGCAGTTTCCGTCGGGACAGGGGATCGTCAGATACGCAGTATTTT. Translating gives CASSFRRDRGSSDTQYF.

This clonotype was seen many times. The chain has TRBV20-1 and TRBJ2-3, with 10 bases matching TRBD2. The CDR3 has 15 residues. V shed 1 base, J shed 4 bases, and the junction held 5 bases outside the gene matches. Germline CDR1 is DFQATT and CDR2 is SNEGSKA (reference sequence). For the CDR3, the DNA is TGCAGTGCTAGAGCTCCTAGCGGGAGCCCAGATACGCAGTATTTT. Protein sequence: CSARAPSGSPDTQYF.

In this sample, this clonotype turned up many times. The chain employs TRBV6-2 or TRBV6-3 and TRBJ2-4, with a possible D match to TRBD2 (6 bases). Trimming shortened V by 0 bases and J by 7 bases, and 7 bases separated the two germline ends. This CDR3 region has 13 residues. Germline V CDR1 and CDR2: MNHEY, SVGEGT. The CDR3 region is CASSYSGRNIQYF. The CDR3 coding sequence is TGTGCCAGCAGTTACTCGGGGAGGAACATTCAGTACTTC.

In its sample, this clonotype was seen a few times. This chain joins TRBV2 and TRBJ2-7; D tentatively reads TRBD1 or TRBD2 (5 bases each). Germline-derived CDR1 and CDR2 are SNHLY and FYNNEI. This CDR3 spans 16 amino acids. V was pared by 6 bases and J by 3 bases, with 21 bases between. The CDR3 loop is CASSAGKPGPSYEQYV. As DNA, the CDR3 is TGTGCCAGCAGCGCAGGGAAGCCGGGACCGAGCTACGAGCAGTACGTC.

In this sample, this clonotype turned up many times. The V call is TRBV12-3 or TRBV12-4, the J call TRBJ2-2; a weak D match, TRBD2 (5 bases). The V gene lost 3 bases and the J gene lost 2 bases, with 13 bases spanning the gap. The CDR3 consists of 16 residues. DNA for the CDR3: TGTGCCAGCAGTTTGTCTCGGACTTTTAACACCGGGGAGCTGTTTTTT. This sequence encodes CASSLSRTFNTGELFF.

The chain employs TRBV5-1 and TRBJ2-2; D may be TRBD1 or TRBD2 (5 bases each). From germline, CDR1 is SGHRS and CDR2 YFSETQ. The CDR3 sequence is 18 residues long. V dropped 2 bases and J dropped 3 bases, with 20 bases sitting between them. This CDR3 is CASSFVQRGFRDTGELFF. CDR3 nucleotide sequence: TGCGCCAGCAGCTTCGTCCAACGGGGCTTTCGGGACACCGGGGAGCTGTTTTTT. Filled out from reference TRBV5-1 and TRBJ2-2, the complete variable domain reads KAGVTQTPRYLIKTRGQQVTLSCSPISGHRSVSWYQQTPGQGLQFLFEYFSETQRNKGNFPGRFSGRQFSNSRSEMNVSTLELGDSALYLCASSFVQRGFRDTGELFFGEGSRLTVL.

This clonotype was detected a few times. The chain combines TRBV11-2 with TRBJ2-7; 10 bases fit TRBD1. V shed 8 bases, J shed 3 bases, and the junction held 10 bases outside the gene matches. The germline CDR1 and CDR2 sequences are SGHAT and FQNNGV. The CDR3 is 15 amino acids. The DNA for the CDR3 is TGTGCCAGCTCTTACCCGGGACAGGGGAACTACGAGCAGTACGTC. Translating it yields CASSYPGQGNYEQYV.

This clonotype was seen only a few times. The chain couples TRBV7-9 to TRBJ2-5; no reliable D call. This CDR3 comprises 14 residues. Germline lookup yields CDR1 SEHNR and CDR2 FQNEAQ (reference sequence). V lost 1 base, J lost 2 bases, and 8 bases lay in between. The chain's CDR3 is CASSLVETQETQYF. The CDR3 region has the DNA TGTGCCAGCAGCTTAGTTGAGACACAAGAGACCCAGTACTTC.

The rearrangement joins TRBV6-2 or TRBV6-3 to TRBJ2-7; no definite D call. V lost 8 bases and J lost 5, with 13 bases in between. Germline V lookup: CDR1 MNHEY, CDR2 SVGEGT. This CDR3 has 12 amino acids. The CDR3 DNA follows: TGTGCCAGCGGCAAGACCGTGCACGAGCAGTACTTC. Encoded protein: CASGKTVHEQYF.

The chain has TRBV20-1 and TRBJ2-1; 8 nucleotides align to TRBD1. There are 13 residues in the CDR3. CDR1 and CDR2 (germline): DFQATT, SNEGSKA (reference sequence). Germline trimming cut 3 bases from V and 9 bases from J; bases unmatched to any gene: 7. DNA for the CDR3: TGCAGTGCTAGTGACGCAGGGGGCGGTGAGCAGTTCTTC. Its protein is CSASDAGGGEQFF.

V usage is TRBV4-2 and J usage is TRBJ1-2; 7 nucleotides match TRBD1. The V segment lost 2 bases and the J segment 6 bases; nucleotides outside the gene matches: 12. Germline CDR1 reads LGHNA; CDR2 reads YNFKEQ. The CDR3 contains 16 residues. The CDR3 sequence: CASSQPKQGILDGYTF. CDR3 sequence (DNA): TGTGCCAGCAGCCAACCAAAACAGGGGATCCTGGATGGCTACACCTTC.